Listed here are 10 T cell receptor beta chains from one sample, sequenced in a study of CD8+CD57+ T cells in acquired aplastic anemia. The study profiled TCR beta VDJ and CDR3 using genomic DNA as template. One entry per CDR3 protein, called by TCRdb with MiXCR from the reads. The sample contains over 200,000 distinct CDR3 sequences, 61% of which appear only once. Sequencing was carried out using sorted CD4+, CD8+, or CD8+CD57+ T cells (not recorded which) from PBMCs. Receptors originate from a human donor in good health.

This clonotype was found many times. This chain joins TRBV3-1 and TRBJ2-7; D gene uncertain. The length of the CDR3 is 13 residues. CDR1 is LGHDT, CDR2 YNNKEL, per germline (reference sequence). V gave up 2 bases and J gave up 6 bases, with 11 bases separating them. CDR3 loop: CASSQFGDVEQYF. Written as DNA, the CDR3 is TGTGCCAGCAGCCAATTTGGGGATGTCGAGCAGTACTTC.

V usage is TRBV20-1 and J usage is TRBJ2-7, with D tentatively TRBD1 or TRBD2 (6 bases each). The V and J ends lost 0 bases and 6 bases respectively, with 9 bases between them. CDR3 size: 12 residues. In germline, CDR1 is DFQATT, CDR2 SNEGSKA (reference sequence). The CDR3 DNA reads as TGCAGTGCTAGAGAAGAGGGGGGCGAGCAGTACTTC. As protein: CSAREEGGEQYF.

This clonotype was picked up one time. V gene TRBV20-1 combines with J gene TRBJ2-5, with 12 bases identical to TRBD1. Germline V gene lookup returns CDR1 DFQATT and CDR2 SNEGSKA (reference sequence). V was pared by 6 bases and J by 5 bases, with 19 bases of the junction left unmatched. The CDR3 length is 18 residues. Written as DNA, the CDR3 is TGCAGTGCCCCTGGGGGGGGGGGACAGGGGGCTCTGTGGGAGACCCAGTACTTC. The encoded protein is CSAPGGGGQGALWETQYF.

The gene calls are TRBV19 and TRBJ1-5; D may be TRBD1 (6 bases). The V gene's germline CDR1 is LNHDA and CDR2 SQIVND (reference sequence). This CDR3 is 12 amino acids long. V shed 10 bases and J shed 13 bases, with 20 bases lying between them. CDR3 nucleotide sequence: TGTGCCACCGGGGGGCCGTCCTACCGGCAGCATTTT. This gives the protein CATGGPSYRQHF. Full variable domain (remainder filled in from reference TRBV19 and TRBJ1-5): DGGITQSPKYLFRKEGQNVTLSCEQNLNHDAMYWYRQDPGQGLRLIYYSQIVNDFQKGDIAEGYSVSREKKESFPLTVTSAQKNPTAFYLCATGGPSYRQHFGDGTRLSIL.

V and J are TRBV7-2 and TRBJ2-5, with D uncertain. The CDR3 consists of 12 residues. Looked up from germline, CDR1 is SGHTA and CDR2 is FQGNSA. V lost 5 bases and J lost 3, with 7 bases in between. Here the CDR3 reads CASSHIEETQYF. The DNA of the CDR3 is TGTGCCAGCAGCCACATAGAAGAGACCCAGTACTTC.

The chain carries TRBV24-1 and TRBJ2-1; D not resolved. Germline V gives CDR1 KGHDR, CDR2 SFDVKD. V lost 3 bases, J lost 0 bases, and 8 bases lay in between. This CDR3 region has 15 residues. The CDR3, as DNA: TGTGCCACCAGTGATCAAACGCACTCCTACAATGAGCAGTTCTTC. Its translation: CATSDQTHSYNEQFF.

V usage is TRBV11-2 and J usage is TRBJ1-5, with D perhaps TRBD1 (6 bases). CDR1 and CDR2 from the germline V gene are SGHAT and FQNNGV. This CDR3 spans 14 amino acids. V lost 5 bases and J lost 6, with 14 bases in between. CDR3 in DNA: TGTGCCAGCAGCGCAAACACAGGGATTCAGCCCCAGCATTTT. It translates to CASSANTGIQPQHF.

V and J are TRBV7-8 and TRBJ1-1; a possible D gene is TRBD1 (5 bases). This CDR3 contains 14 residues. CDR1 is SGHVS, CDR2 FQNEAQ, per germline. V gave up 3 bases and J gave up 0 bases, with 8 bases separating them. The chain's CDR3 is CASSLTELNTEAFF. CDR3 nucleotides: TGTGCCAGCAGCTTGACAGAATTGAACACTGAAGCTTTCTTT. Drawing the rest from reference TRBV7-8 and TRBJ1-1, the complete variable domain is GAGVSQSPRYKVAKRGQDVALRCDPISGHVSLFWYQQALGQGPEFLTYFQNEAQLDKSGLPSDRFFAERPEGSVSTLKIQRTQQEDSAVYLCASSLTELNTEAFFGQGTRLTVV.

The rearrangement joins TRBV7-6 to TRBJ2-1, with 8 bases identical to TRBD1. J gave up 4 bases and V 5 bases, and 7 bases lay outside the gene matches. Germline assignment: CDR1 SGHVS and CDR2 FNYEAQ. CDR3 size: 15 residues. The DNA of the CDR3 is TGTGCCAGCAGCCAACAGGGGGTCCATTACAATGAGCAGTTCTTC. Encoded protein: CASSQQGVHYNEQFF.

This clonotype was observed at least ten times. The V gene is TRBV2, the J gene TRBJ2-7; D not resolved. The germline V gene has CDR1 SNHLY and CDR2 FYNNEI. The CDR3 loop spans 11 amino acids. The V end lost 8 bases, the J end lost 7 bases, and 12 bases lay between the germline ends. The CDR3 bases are TGTGCCAGCTACAAGCCCCAGGAGCAGTACTTC. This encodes CASYKPQEQYF. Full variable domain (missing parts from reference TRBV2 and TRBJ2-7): EPEVTQTPSHQVTQMGQEVILRCVPISNHLYFYWYRQILGQKVEFLVSFYNNEISEKSEIFDDQFSVERPDGSNFTLKIRSTKLEDSAMYFCASYKPQEQYFGPGTRLTVT.